Listed below are T cell receptor beta chains from one sample, sequenced in a study of PD-L1 blockade in urothelial cancer. Measured with immunoSEQ multiplex PCR; TCRdb has only the in-frame clones, and not every one. The sample yields around 86,000 clones, around 85% seen once. Source: PBMCs, taken around atezolizumab (anti-PD-L1) treatment. The receptors were sampled from a man in his forties with urothelial cancer. Each CDR3 is given with its conserved first and last residue. D genes are given only for firm matches. Not all rows give a size; the values are once, few, many and, for expanded clones, a class.

>TRBJ2-1|TRBV28|-|TRBD2
TGTGCCAGCAGTTCGGGGACTAGCGGGAGCATTAGAAATGAGCAGTTCTTC
CASSSGTSGSIRNEQFF
>TRBJ1-4|TRBV9|-|-
TGTGCCAGCAGCCTCGCCGGGACATTTAATGAAAAACTGTTTTTT
CASSLAGTFNEKLFF
>TRBJ2-1|TRBV2|-|-
TGTGCCAGCATGGCTCGAGGACTTGGGGATGAGCAGTTCTTC
CASMARGLGDEQFF
>TRBJ2-3|TRBV27|-|-
TGTGCCAGCATAAGGAATCTGGGGGCGGGCACAGATACGCAGTATTTT
CASIRNLGAGTDTQYF
>TRBJ2-2|TRBV6-5|-|-
TGTGCCAGCAGTTACGGAACGGAGGGTCCGAGGGAGCTGTTTTTT
CASSYGTEGPRELFF
>TRBJ2-1|TRBV7-9|-|TRBD2
TGTGCCAGCAGGGGCGATAGCGGGAGCTTCCGGGAGCAGTTCTTC
CASRGDSGSFREQFF
>TRBJ1-5|TRBV19|-|-
TGTGCCAGTAGTATAGACAGGGGCAATCAGCCCCAGCATTTT
CASSIDRGNQPQHF
>TRBJ2-1|TRBV2|-|-
TGTGCCAGCGTAGGGGACAATGAGCAGTTCTTC
CASVGDNEQFF
>TRBJ1-1|TRBV29-1|few|-
TGCAGCGTTGACAGGGTCACTGAAGCTTTCTTT
CSVDRVTEAFF
>TRBJ2-1|TRBV25-1|-|-
TGTGCCAGCAGTGGGCTGGCACACAATGAGCAGTTCTTC
CASSGLAHNEQFF
>TRBJ2-7|TRBV13|-|TRBD2
TGTGCCAGCAGCTGGAGAGCGGGGACCTACGAGCAGTACTTC
CASSWRAGTYEQYF
>TRBJ2-1|TRBV15|-|TRBD2
TGTGCCACCAGCAGAGAAGTCGGGAGGGCCAGTGAGCAGTTCTTC
CATSREVGRASEQFF
>TRBJ1-5|TRBV28|-|-
TGTGCCAGCACCCAGCAGGGGCCTCAGCCCCAGCATTTT
CASTQQGPQPQHF
>TRBJ2-7|TRBV7-8|-|TRBD2
TGTGCCAGCAGTCAACCGATGGGGCATCGCGGGAGGGCCTACGAGCAGTACTTC
CASSQPMGHRGRAYEQYF
>TRBJ2-1|TRBV2|-|TRBD2
TGTGCCAGCACCCCTAGCGGGGGTTCCTACAATGAGCAGTTCTTC
CASTPSGGSYNEQFF
>TRBJ2-1|TRBV10-3|-|TRBD2
TGTGCCATCAGTGAAAAGGCGGGAGGAGGGGTAAATGAGCAGTTCTTC
CAISEKAGGGVNEQFF
>TRBJ2-2|TRBV30|-|-
TGTGCCTGGAATTGGGCCGCCGGGGAGCTGTTTTTT
CAWNWAAGELFF
>TRBJ1-5|TRBV7-9|-|-
TGTGCCAGCAGCGGCGGGAATGGTAGAGATCAGCCCCAGCATTTT
CASSGGNGRDQPQHF
>TRBJ1-2|TRBV16|-|-
TGTGCCAGCAGCCAATCGGCTTGGGGGCTGGACTATGGCTACACCTTC
CASSQSAWGLDYGYTF
>TRBJ1-2|TRBV27|-|-
TGTGCCAGCAGCCCCACAGGGCGCTATGGCTACACCTTC
CASSPTGRYGYTF
>TRBJ2-1|TRBV21-1|-|-
TGTGCCAGCTCCAACCGACTAGTACTACGGGATGAGCAGTTCTTC
CASSNRLVLRDEQFF
>TRBJ2-7|TRBV2|-|-
TGTGCCAGCAGTGAGTCCCGGGACTACGAGCAGTACTTC
CASSESRDYEQYF
>TRBJ1-1|TRBV4-3|-|-
TGCGCCAGCAGCCAAGATCGGCAGGGAAGGACTGAAGCTTTCTTT
CASSQDRQGRTEAFF
>TRBJ2-5|TRBV7-6|-|-
TGTGCCAGCAGCTCGCATGAGGCCGAGACCCAGTACTTC
CASSSHEAETQYF
>TRBJ1-4|TRBV19|-|TRBD1
TGTGCCAGTAGTGCCGAGACAGGGCGAAAAGAAAAACTGTTTTTT
CASSAETGRKEKLFF
>TRBJ1-1|TRBV27|-|TRBD1
TGTGCCAGCAGTACCCCGGACAGGGCGAATGCTTTCTTT
CASSTPDRANAFF
>TRBJ1-1|TRBV15|many|-
TGTGCCACCAGCAGACCTAACACTGAAGCTTTCTTT
CATSRPNTEAFF
>TRBJ2-2|TRBV28|-|-
TGTGCCAGCAGGGCGGGACAGACCACCGGGGAGCTGTTTTTT
CASRAGQTTGELFF
>TRBJ2-7|TRBV13|-|TRBD2
TGTGCCAGCAGCCAAACTAGCGGGAGCTCCTACGAGCAGTACTTC
CASSQTSGSSYEQYF
>TRBJ1-1|TRBV5-1|-|TRBD1
TGCGCCAGCAGCTTTCATAGACAGGGATCCACTGAAGCTTTCTTT
CASSFHRQGSTEAFF
>TRBJ2-7|TRBV30|-|-
TGTGCCTGGAGTGTAAGTCTGGGGCCCTACGAGCAGTACTTC
CAWSVSLGPYEQYF
>TRBJ2-3|TRBV7-3|-|TRBD2
TGTGCCAGCAGCTTAACGGCGGGAGGTTCCTCTAGCACAGATACGCAGTATTTT
CASSLTAGGSSSTDTQYF
>TRBJ2-2|TRBV11-3|-|TRBD1
TGTGCCAGCAGGCCGACAGGGACCGGGGAGCTGTTTTTT
CASRPTGTGELFF
>TRBJ2-1|TRBV29-1|-|TRBD2
TGCAGCGTTGATGCCCCATTACTAGCGGGAGGAGGGTCCTACAATGAGCAGTTCTTC
CSVDAPLLAGGGSYNEQFF
>TRBJ2-3|TRBV6-7|-|-
TGTGCCAGCAGTCGACAGTTCCGAGAAGATACGCAGTATTTT
CASSRQFREDTQYF
>TRBJ2-1|TRBV29-1|-|-
TGCAGCGTTGCGGGTGCGGCCCAAAGGGAGCAGTTCTTC
CSVAGAAQREQFF
>TRBJ2-1|TRBV7-8|-|-
TGTGCCTCCATGGGGCGAGCCGGGTTCCATGAGCAGTTCTTC
CASMGRAGFHEQFF
>TRBJ2-1|TRBV7-3|-|-
TGTGCCAGCAGCTTACAGGGGAATGAGCAGTTCTTC
CASSLQGNEQFF
>TRBJ1-2|TRBV5-4|-|-
TGTGCCAGCAGCTCGAGTGGGGGCCGTGGGGGATATGGCTACACCTTC
CASSSSGGRGGYGYTF
>TRBJ2-3|TRBV5-4|-|-
TGTGCCAGCAGCCTTGCGGAAGATACGCAGTATTTT
CASSLAEDTQYF
>TRBJ2-3|TRBV5-1|-|TRBD2
TGCGCCAGCAGCCTAGCGGGATTATTGATCGATACGCAGTATTTT
CASSLAGLLIDTQYF
>TRBJ2-7|TRBV5-1|-|-
TGCGCCAGCAGCTTGGACGTGGCAGGCCTCTCCTACGAGCAGTACTTC
CASSLDVAGLSYEQYF
>TRBJ1-1|TRBV18|-|-
TGTGCCAGCTCACTCGCCGGACAGATGAACACTGAAGCTTTCTTT
CASSLAGQMNTEAFF
>TRBJ1-1|TRBV2|-|-
TGTGCCAGCAGTGAAGCACAGGGAGTTATCACTGAAGCTTTCTTT
CASSEAQGVITEAFF
>TRBJ1-2|TRBV15|-|TRBD1
TGTGCCACCAGCAGAACGGACAGGGGCTACTATGGCTACACCTTC
CATSRTDRGYYGYTF
>TRBJ1-3|TRBV19|-|-
TGTGCCAGTATCCGGGACACCGCTCTGGGAAACACCATATATTTT
CASIRDTALGNTIYF
>TRBJ1-2|TRBV14|-|-
TGTGCCAGCAGCCAAGATCCCTTAAATGGCTACACCTTC
CASSQDPLNGYTF
>TRBJ2-7|TRBV29-1|-|TRBD1
TGCAGCGTCTCCTTGGGACAGAGAAACTACGAGCAGTACTTC
CSVSLGQRNYEQYF
>TRBJ2-3|TRBV6-1|-|TRBD2
TGTGCCAGCGAGGCGGGACTAGCAGATACGCAGTATTTT
CASEAGLADTQYF
>TRBJ2-7|TRBV4-1|-|TRBD2
TGCGCCAGCAGCCAAGGGGTTGCTAGCGGGTTCACCTACGAGCAGTACTTC
CASSQGVASGFTYEQYF
>TRBJ2-1|TRBV5-1|-|TRBD2
TGCGCCAGCAGCTTACGGACTAGCGGGACAGACAATGAGCAGTTCTTC
CASSLRTSGTDNEQFF
>TRBJ2-1|TRBV9|-|-
TGTGCCAGCAGCGAGGGGGGGGGCCCCTACAATGAGCAGTTCTTC
CASSEGGGPYNEQFF
>TRBJ2-3|TRBV11-2|-|-
TGTGCCAGCAGGGTGTGGGAGTCATCCGATACGCAGTATTTT
CASRVWESSDTQYF
>TRBJ1-1|TRBV6-6|once|-
TGTGCCAGCAGTTACGGGGGCAAGGCGAACACTGAAGCTTTCTTT
CASSYGGKANTEAFF
>TRBJ2-1|TRBV7-8|-|-
TGTGCCAGCAGCTTCCGGACGGGAGACAATGAGCAGTTCTTC
CASSFRTGDNEQFF